What follows describes a single T cell receptor beta chain. The data were taken from a study of blood T cell repertoires in COVID-19. Study in general: In each case, the material was cDNA or gDNA derived from T cells, B-cell-depleted T cells, or PBMCs.

TCRdb's copy holds only in-frame clones and misses some; the assay was immunoSEQ multiplex PCR. The sample has about 24,000 clones; 86% are singletons. The sequence came from a man aged 45-65 years with active COVID-19. Sequencing was done on a sample of peripheral blood.

In DNA, the CDR3 is TGTGCCGTTCGGGACAGTAATGAAAAACTGTTTTTT. Its translation: CAVRDSNEKLFF. The V gene is TRBV6-5, the J gene TRBJ1-4; TRBD1 agrees at 7 bases. The V gene's germline CDR1 is MNHEY and CDR2 SVGAGI. CDR3 length equals 12 residues. V trimming: 11 bases; J trimming: 4 bases; junction bases outside the gene matches: 4.